This TCR beta chain was recorded in a study of control samples from healthy donors and cancer patients. Of note for this clone: In the same sample, other DNA sequences code for this CDR3.

The CDR3 runs 14 residues. The germline gives CDR1 MNHEY, CDR2 SMNVEV (reference sequence). J lost 2 bases, V lost 6 bases, and 3 bases had no gene match. TCRdb's table, derived via immunoSEQ multiplex PCR, lists solely in-frame clones and lacks some. Its table records roughly 200,000 clones. This sequence originates from a woman aged 25-40 years in good health. The sequenced material came from blood. V and J are TRBV27 and TRBJ1-5; 8 positions agree with TRBD1. In DNA, the CDR3 is TGTGCCAGCAGCCTGGACAGGGGCAATCAGCCCCAGCATTTT. Encoded protein: CASSLDRGNQPQHF.